This T cell receptor beta chain was sequenced for a study of blood T cell repertoires in COVID-19. Study-wide context: The samples span acute and convalescent COVID-19 from the United States, Italy and Spain. T cells, B-cell-depleted T cells, or PBMCs provided the cDNA or gDNA that served as material.

The table lists this clone with a few counts. Study processing details: For nucleated cells, counts were estimated from reference gene primer amplification. Produced via immunoSEQ multiplex PCR; TCRdb's table is partial and in-frame only. Clonal size and the V and J genes are those of that table, whereas D and trimming came from the DNA. The sample holds almost 95,000 clones, about 70% seen once. The V segment lost 6 bases and the J segment 5 bases; nucleotides outside the gene matches: 7. The CDR3 spans 16 residues. The germline CDR1 and CDR2 sequences are KGHSH and LQKENI. Sequenced input: peripheral blood. This chain connects TRBV18 to TRBJ2-1, with 13 bases identical to TRBD2. The origin of this receptor is an older woman in a cohort sampled during active or convalescent COVID-19. As DNA, the CDR3 is TGTGCCAGCTCGCCCCTAGGACTAGCGGGGGACAATGAGCAGTTCTTC. Its protein is CASSPLGLAGDNEQFF.